This T cell receptor (beta chain) was recovered during a study of siplizumab effects on memory and regulatory T cells. Of note for this clone: Its matching antigen is unknown.

Whole-study results and caveats: Mappable CD4+ clones that were alloreactive averaged approximately 64% Treg-derived with siplizumab versus approximately 25% in controls.

This CDR3 contains 16 residues. V dropped 4 bases and J dropped 1; count of bases not matched to a gene: 8. Germline CDR1 and CDR2: PRHDT and FYEKMQ (reference sequence). Sequencing used immunoSEQ multiplex PCR; TCRdb keeps in-frame clones, though not all of them. The profile covers tens of thousands of clones, with more than 80% appearing a single time and approximately 30% taken by the ten largest. Sequencing was performed on CD8+ T cells sorted from blood. The J gene is TRBJ2-7, the V gene TRBV13; TRBD1 matches at 9 bases. The TCR sequence derives from a human donor in good health. The DNA for the CDR3 is TGTGCCAGCAGCTCCACCGGGACAGGGATTTCCTACGAGCAGTACTTC. Residues: CASSSTGTGISYEQYF.